This note documents a single TCR beta chain sequence. This CDR3 has 16 residues. The V and J ends lost 2 bases and 0 bases, in that order; junction bases with no gene match: 2. CDR1 and CDR2 (germline): SGHNT, YENEEA. The sample is drawn from a study of blood T cell repertoires in COVID-19. Original handling: The assay estimated nucleated cells by amplifying reference gene primers. The data were produced by immunoSEQ multiplex PCR, yet TCRdb's version contains in-frame clones alone and is incomplete. The DNA gave D and trimming, while V, J and clone size come from that table. The data hold tens of thousands of clones, with more than 80% observed a single time.

The chain uses TRBV11-3 and TRBJ2-1; 9 nucleotides agree with TRBD2. The material sequenced was peripheral blood. The sequence was obtained from a man aged 55-75 years with acute or convalescent COVID-19. CDR3 protein: CASSLSSGSSYNEQFF. The CDR3 DNA sequence: TGTGCCAGCAGCTTAAGTAGCGGGAGCTCCTACAATGAGCAGTTCTTC.